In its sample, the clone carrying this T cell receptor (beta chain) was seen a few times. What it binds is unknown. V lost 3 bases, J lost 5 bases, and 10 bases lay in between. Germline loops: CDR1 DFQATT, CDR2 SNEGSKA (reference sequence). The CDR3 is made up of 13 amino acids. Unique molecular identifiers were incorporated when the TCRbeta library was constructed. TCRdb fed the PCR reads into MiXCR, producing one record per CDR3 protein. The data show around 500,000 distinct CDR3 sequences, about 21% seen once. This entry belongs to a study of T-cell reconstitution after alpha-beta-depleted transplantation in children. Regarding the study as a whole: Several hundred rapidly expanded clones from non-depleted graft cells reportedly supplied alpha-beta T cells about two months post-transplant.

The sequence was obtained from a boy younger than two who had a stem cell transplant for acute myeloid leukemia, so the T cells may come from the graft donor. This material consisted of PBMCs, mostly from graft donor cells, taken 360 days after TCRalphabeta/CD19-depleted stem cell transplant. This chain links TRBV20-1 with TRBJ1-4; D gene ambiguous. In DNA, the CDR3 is TGCAGTGCTAGGTACGGACCCAATGAAAAACTGTTTTTT. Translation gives CSARYGPNEKLFF.